This TCR beta chain was found in a study of T cell responses to AZD1222 COVID-19 vaccine. Regarding this clone: Its antigen remains unknown.

The protocol was immunoSEQ multiplex PCR, while the TCRdb copy is restricted to in-frame clones and leaves out a portion. This sample has 95,000 to 100,000 clones, with about 90% found just once. Trimming took 1 base from V and 1 from J, leaving 10 bases between them. The CDR3 length is 15 residues. CDR1 is MNHEY, CDR2 SVGAGI, per germline. Whole-study findings and limits: Unmutated variant regions are reportedly targeted by nearly half of spike-specific TCRs. Repertoires were obtained only post-peak T cell response.

The sample in question was peripheral blood, obtained on day 0 of AZD1222 vaccination. The chain uses TRBV6-5 and TRBJ1-1, with D unresolved. This clonotype was obtained from an adult in good health. The DNA for the CDR3 is TGTGCCAGCAGTTACTTTGTCAACCGGAACACTGAAGCTTTCTTT. Translation gives CASSYFVNRNTEAFF.